This T cell receptor beta chain is from a study of cytomegalovirus exposure and HLA in healthy donors. PCR employed 60 Vbeta and 13 Jbeta primers. The protocol was immunoSEQ multiplex PCR, while the TCRdb copy is restricted to in-frame clones and leaves out a portion. Of some 190,000 clones in the sample, about four fifths are singletons; the top ten hold approximately 2%. In regard to this clone: Its antigen remains unknown.

Findings of the study overall: Common viral pathogens (according to a later analysis) appeared linked to several of the most significant clusters. Available immune exposure information was restricted to CMV serostatus only.

This CDR3 is built from 16 residues. Germline V gene sequence: CDR1 SGHTA, CDR2 FQGTGA. Trimming at V came to 0 bases and at J to 1 base, leaving 4 bases not matched to a gene. The clonotype comes from a woman aged 25 to 39 in good health and CMV-seronegative. Sequencing was done on a sample of PBMCs. This sequence joins TRBV7-3 and TRBJ2-7, with 9 bases that match TRBD2. The CDR3 sequence: CASSLTSGGSSYEQYF. The CDR3, as DNA: TGTGCCAGCAGCTTAACTAGCGGGGGATCTTCCTACGAGCAGTACTTC.